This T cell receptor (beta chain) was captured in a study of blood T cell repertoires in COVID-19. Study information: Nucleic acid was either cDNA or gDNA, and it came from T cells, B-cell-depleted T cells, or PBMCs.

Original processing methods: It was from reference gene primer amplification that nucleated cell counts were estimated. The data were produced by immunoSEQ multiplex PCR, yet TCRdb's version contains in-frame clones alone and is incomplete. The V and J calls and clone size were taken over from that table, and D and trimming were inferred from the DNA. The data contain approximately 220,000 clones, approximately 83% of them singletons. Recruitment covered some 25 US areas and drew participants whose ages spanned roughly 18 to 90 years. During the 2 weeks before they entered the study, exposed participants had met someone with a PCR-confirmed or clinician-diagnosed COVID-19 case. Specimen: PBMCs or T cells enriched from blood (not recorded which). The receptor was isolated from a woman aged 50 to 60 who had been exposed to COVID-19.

The CDR3 loop is CASSFRGVPHEQYF. CDR3 sequence (DNA): TGTGCCAGCAGCTTTCGGGGGGTCCCACACGAGCAGTACTTC. The chain uses TRBV11-2 and TRBJ2-7; 7 bases agree with TRBD2. The V gene end was trimmed by 3 bases and the J gene end by 5 bases; junction bases not matched to a gene: 7. CDR1 SGHAT and CDR2 FQNNGV come from the germline V gene. The CDR3 is 14 residues long.